This T cell receptor beta chain was obtained from a study of identical twins. In TCRdb, the 5' RACE reads were re-called with MiXCR into one record per CDR3 protein. The profile shows 350,000 to 450,000 distinct CDR3 sequences, 15% to 20% of them singletons. Germline V gives CDR1 SNHLY, CDR2 FYNNEI. After removal of 6 bases from V and 2 bases from J, the junction contained 6 bases not matched to a gene. This CDR3 has 15 amino acids. Everyone who gave samples was a healthy Caucasian. V is TRBV2 and J is TRBJ2-3; TRBD2 matches 9 bases. What was sequenced was naive T cells sorted from blood. This TCR was sampled from a man aged 50 or older in good health. The CDR3 coding sequence is TGTGCCAGCAGCCGCCTAGCGGGGTTCACAGATACGCAGTATTTT. This gives the protein CASSRLAGFTDTQYF. The full variable domain, in which reference TRBV2 and TRBJ2-3 provide the parts outside the CDR3, is EPEVTQTPSHQVTQMGQEVILRCVPISNHLYFYWYRQILGQKVEFLVSFYNNEISEKSEIFDDQFSVERPDGSNFTLKIRSTKLEDSAMYFCASSRLAGFTDTQYFGPGTRLTVL.